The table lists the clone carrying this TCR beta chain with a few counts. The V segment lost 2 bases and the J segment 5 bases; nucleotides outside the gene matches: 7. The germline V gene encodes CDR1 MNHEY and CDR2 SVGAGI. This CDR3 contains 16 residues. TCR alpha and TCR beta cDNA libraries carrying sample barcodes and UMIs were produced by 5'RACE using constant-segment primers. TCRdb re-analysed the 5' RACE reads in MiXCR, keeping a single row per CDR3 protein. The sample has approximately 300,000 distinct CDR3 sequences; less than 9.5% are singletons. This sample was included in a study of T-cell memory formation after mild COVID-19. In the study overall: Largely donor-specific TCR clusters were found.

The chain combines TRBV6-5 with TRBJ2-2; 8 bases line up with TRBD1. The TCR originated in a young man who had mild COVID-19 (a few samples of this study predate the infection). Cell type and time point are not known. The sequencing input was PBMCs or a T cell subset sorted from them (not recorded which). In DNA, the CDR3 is TGTGCCAGCAGTTACACCCAGGACAGGGCGACCGGGGAGCTGTTTTTT. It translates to CASSYTQDRATGELFF.